Shown below are 22 T cell receptor beta chains from a single sample sequenced in a study of blood T cell repertoires in COVID-19. Generated by immunoSEQ multiplex PCR, the TCRdb table keeps only in-frame clones and is missing some. The data show roughly 260,000 clones, around 90% seen once. Input material: peripheral blood. These receptor sequences come from a man aged 55 to 69 who had recovered from COVID-19.

The rearrangement uses TRBV7-9 and TRBJ1-6, with TRBD1 matching over 7 bases. The CDR3 runs 15 residues. Germline CDR1 SEHNR, CDR2 FQNEAQ (reference sequence). J gave up 10 bases and V 5 bases, and 11 bases lay outside the gene matches. CDR3 region: CASSHLDRDGSPLHF. As DNA, the CDR3 is TGTGCCAGCAGCCACCTAGACAGGGACGGCTCACCCCTCCACTTT.

This chain joins TRBV12-3 or TRBV12-4 and TRBJ2-5; D possibly corresponds to TRBD1 (6 bases). V lost 6 bases to trimming and J lost 5 bases, with 13 bases between them. This CDR3 has 13 amino acids. CDR3 residues: CASRRWQGETQYF. The CDR3 nucleotides are TGTGCCAGCAGGCGGTGGCAGGGGGAGACCCAGTACTTC.

V is TRBV12-3 or TRBV12-4 and J is TRBJ2-7; D not certain. This CDR3 has 12 residues. V dropped 3 bases and J dropped 3 bases, with 6 bases sitting between them. CDR3 DNA sequence: TGTGCCAGCAGTTTTGAGATCTACGAGCAGTACTTC. It yields the protein CASSFEIYEQYF.

The chain couples TRBV10-3 to TRBJ1-2; weak D call: TRBD1 (6 bases). CDR1 and CDR2 (germline): ENHRY, SYGVKD. Trimming took 0 bases from V and 4 from J, leaving 12 bases between them. The CDR3 contains 15 residues. CDR3 nucleotide sequence: TGTGCCATCAGTGAGTCCATTAGGGGGAGCTATGGCTACACCTTC. This codes for CAISESIRGSYGYTF.

The CDR3 here is CASSLRGLAGQFF. CDR3 nucleotide sequence: TGTGCCAGCAGCTTGCGAGGACTAGCGGGGCAGTTCTTC. This chain connects TRBV11-2 to TRBJ2-1, with 11 bases matching TRBD2. The CDR3 is 13 residues long. CDR1 SGHAT and CDR2 FQNNGV come from the germline V gene. J was trimmed by 12 bases and V by 3 bases; bases with no gene match: 4.

This clone was recorded once. The chain employs TRBV3-1 (or the pseudogene TRBV3-2) and TRBJ1-5; 10 bases map to TRBD1. The germline V gene encodes CDR1 LGHDT and CDR2 YNNKEL (reference sequence). With V trimmed by 11 bases and J by 4 bases, 11 bases remained unmatched. The CDR3 sequence is 15 residues long. This CDR3 is CASGPGTGENQPQHF. DNA for the CDR3: TGTGCCTCGGGCCCCGGGACAGGGGAGAATCAGCCCCAGCATTTT.

The chain combines TRBV19 with TRBJ1-4; D is undetermined. The CDR3 is 13 amino acids. Trimming shortened V by 7 bases and J by 7 bases, and 13 bases separated the two germline ends. Germline V gene sequence: CDR1 LNHDA, CDR2 SQIVND (reference sequence). The DNA of the CDR3 is TGTGCCAGTAATCCCGAGGGTGCTGAAAAACTGTTTTTT. This translates into CASNPEGAEKLFF.

V usage is TRBV7-6 and J usage is TRBJ1-1, with 9 bases aligning to TRBD1. Trimming took 5 bases from V and 2 from J; bases not matched to a gene: 6. The CDR3 extends over 15 amino acids. Germline-derived CDR1 and CDR2 are SGHVS and FNYEAQ. CDR3 sequence: CASSKGTGSNTEAFF. DNA of the CDR3: TGTGCCAGCAGCAAGGGGACAGGGAGTAACACTGAAGCTTTCTTT.

This clone has just a few counts. The chain employs TRBV3-1 (or the pseudogene TRBV3-2) and TRBJ2-3; possible D gene TRBD2, 7 bases. CDR1 is LGHDT, CDR2 YNNKEL, per germline (reference sequence). V lost 4 bases to trimming and J lost 3 bases, with 17 bases between them. The CDR3 extends over 16 amino acids. DNA for the CDR3: TGTGCCAGCAGCCTCCGAGGGGGGGCGGCGACAGATACGCAGTATTTT. Amino acids: CASSLRGGAATDTQYF.

The rearrangement joins TRBV9 to TRBJ2-2, with D perhaps matching TRBD2 (5 bases). This CDR3 region has 16 residues. Trimming took off 1 base at V and 4 bases at J, with 14 bases between the two ends. CDR1 and CDR2 (germline): SGDLS, YYNGEE. CDR3 sequence: CASSVSRRSSTGELFF. The CDR3 nucleotides read TGTGCCAGCAGCGTAAGCAGGAGGAGTTCCACCGGGGAGCTGTTTTTT.

This chain uses TRBV6-2 or TRBV6-3 with TRBJ2-2; 16 nucleotides match TRBD2. This CDR3 is built from 19 residues. Germline CDR1 MNHEY, CDR2 SVGEGT. The J segment lost 3 bases and the V segment lost 6 bases, leaving 10 bases of the junction unmatched. This CDR3 reads CASSRGTSGGARYTGELFF. CDR3 DNA: TGTGCCAGCAGCCGAGGGACTAGCGGGGGGGCTCGGTACACCGGGGAGCTGTTTTTT.

This chain uses TRBV4-1 with TRBJ2-7, with 13 bases matching TRBD2. CDR1 and CDR2 (germline): MGHRA, YSYEKL. With 1 base clipped from V and 6 bases from J, the junction kept 3 bases outside the gene matches. The CDR3 extends over 15 amino acids. The CDR3: CASSQVRTSGGEQYF. DNA for the CDR3: TGCGCCAGCAGCCAAGTTAGGACTAGCGGGGGCGAGCAGTACTTC.

The CDR3 here is CASAGANYGYTF. The CDR3 DNA follows: TGTGCCAGCGCCGGAGCTAACTATGGCTACACCTTC. The chain uses TRBV27 and TRBJ1-2; no definite D call. The CDR3 covers 12 residues. Per the germline V gene, CDR1 is MNHEY and CDR2 is SMNVEV (reference sequence). The V end lost 8 bases, the J end lost 0 bases, and 7 bases lay between the germline ends.

The chain links TRBV19 to TRBJ1-5; D is undetermined. The CDR3 totals 15 residues. With 9 bases removed from V and 0 bases from J, the gap between germline ends came to 15 bases. Looked up from germline, CDR1 is LNHDA and CDR2 is SQIVND (reference sequence). CDR3 sequence: CASAAGLLSNQPQHF. The CDR3 nucleotides are TGTGCCAGCGCAGCAGGACTCCTTAGCAATCAGCCCCAGCATTTT. Full variable domain (outside the CDR3, taken from reference TRBV19 and TRBJ1-5): DGGITQSPKYLFRKEGQNVTLSCEQNLNHDAMYWYRQDPGQGLRLIYYSQIVNDFQKGDIAEGYSVSREKKESFPLTVTSAQKNPTAFYLCASAAGLLSNQPQHFGDGTRLSIL.

This clone has more than one count but fewer than ten. V and J are TRBV7-3 and TRBJ1-5, with 9 bases identical to TRBD1. Germline CDR1 and CDR2: SGHTA and FQGTGA. V was clipped by 4 bases and J by 0 bases; unmatched bases: 10. CDR3 length: 18 amino acids. CDR3 sequence: CASSYGQGPCHSNQPQHF. The CDR3 DNA reads as TGTGCCAGCAGCTACGGACAGGGGCCGTGCCATAGCAATCAGCCCCAGCATTTT.

The chain combines TRBV19 with TRBJ1-1, with D uncertain. Germline V CDR1 and CDR2: LNHDA, SQIVND (reference sequence). The CDR3 covers 16 residues. The V and J ends lost 7 bases and 2 bases respectively, with 20 bases between them. As DNA, the CDR3 is TGTGCCAGTACTTCTGCGTCGACACCCAGAAACACTGAAGCTTTCTTT. It codes for CASTSASTPRNTEAFF.

The chain is built from TRBV4-2 and TRBJ1-1, with 7 bases fitting TRBD1. Germline V gene data show CDR1 as LGHNA and CDR2 as YNFKEQ. The V segment lost 4 bases and the J segment 1 base; nucleotides outside the gene matches: 9. This CDR3 has 16 residues. The CDR3 region has the DNA TGTGCCAGCAGCCCGACAGGGCCCTCAGGGAACACTGAAGCTTTCTTT. The encoded protein is CASSPTGPSGNTEAFF.

The chain is built from TRBV9 and TRBJ2-1, with TRBD2 identical over 7 bases. The CDR3 has 15 amino acids. J gave up 6 bases and V 4 bases, and 10 bases lay outside the gene matches. Germline loops: CDR1 SGDLS, CDR2 YYNGEE. The CDR3 nucleotides are TGTGCCAGCAGCCTGCGGGGGAAGAGAAGCAATGAGCAGTTCTTC. It is translated as CASSLRGKRSNEQFF.

This rearrangement joins TRBV30 to TRBJ1-6; TRBD1 agrees at 7 bases. The CDR3 length is 17 residues. CDR1 is GTSNPN, CDR2 SVGIG, per germline (reference sequence). V dropped 3 bases and J dropped 9; count of bases not matched to a gene: 17. DNA of the CDR3: TGTGCCTGGAGAATAGGGGACAGAGAGAATGAGGGTTCACCCCTCCACTTT. Amino acids: CAWRIGDRENEGSPLHF. The variable domain in full, with the rest retrieved from reference TRBV30 and TRBJ1-6, is SQTIHQWPATLVQPVGSPLSLECTVEGTSNPNLYWYRQAAGRGLQLLFYSVGIGQISSEVPQNLSASRPQDRQFILSSKKLLLSDSGFYLCAWRIGDRENEGSPLHFGNGTRLTVT.

The chain employs TRBV5-1 and TRBJ1-4; TRBD1 matches at 9 bases. CDR1 SGHRS and CDR2 YFSETQ come from the germline V gene. V lost 4 bases and J lost 7; bases outside the gene matches: 5. The CDR3 loop spans 14 amino acids. The CDR3: CASSPGQGREKLFF. CDR3 nucleotide sequence: TGCGCCAGCAGCCCAGGACAGGGGCGTGAAAAACTGTTTTTT.

With respect to this clone: Additional DNA sequences in this sample encode the identical CDR3. CDR3 sequence: CASSLEPGLADTQYF. CDR3 coding DNA: TGCGCCAGCAGCTTGGAGCCGGGGTTGGCAGATACGCAGTATTTT. This chain joins TRBV5-1 and TRBJ2-3; TRBD2 is a possible D gene (5 bases). V was pared by 0 bases and J by 4 bases, with 12 bases between. Looked up from germline, CDR1 is SGHRS and CDR2 is YFSETQ. The CDR3 is 15 amino acids.

This clone came up a few times. The chain couples TRBV5-1 to TRBJ2-1; 8 bases align to TRBD2. CDR1 is SGHRS and CDR2 is YFSETQ in the germline V gene. The V segment lost 7 bases and the J segment 4 bases; nucleotides outside the gene matches: 10. The CDR3 spans 15 residues. This chain's CDR3 is CASATGTRQYNEQFF. The CDR3 DNA is TGCGCCAGCGCAACCGGGACTAGACAATACAATGAGCAGTTCTTC.